This TCR beta chain was found in a study of blood T cell repertoires in COVID-19. The wider study: The origin of the acute and convalescent COVID-19 samples was the United States, Italy and Spain. T cells, B-cell-depleted T cells, or PBMCs provided the cDNA or gDNA that served as material.

Under the authors' procedure: Estimation of nucleated cell counts relied on the amplification of reference gene primers. Measured with immunoSEQ multiplex PCR; TCRdb has only the in-frame clones, and not every one. Clone size and V and J calls were adopted from that table, with D and trimming inferred from the DNA. The table records some 250,000 clones, about four fifths of them present only once. V lost 3 bases, J lost 4 bases, and 13 bases lay in between. The germline CDR1 and CDR2 sequences are SEHNR and FQNEAQ (reference sequence). The CDR3 covers 15 residues. The receptor comes from a man aged 40-49 years with active or convalescent COVID-19. The chain carries TRBV7-9 and TRBJ1-5, with a weak D call TRBD1 (6 bases). The sequenced material came from peripheral blood. The CDR3 is CASSFGGLGNQPQHF. The CDR3 DNA follows: TGTGCCAGCAGCTTTGGGGGCTTGGGAAATCAGCCCCAGCATTTT.